One and the same sample provided the 11 T cell receptor beta chains below, sequenced in a study of blood T cell repertoires in COVID-19. Sequencing was performed with immunoSEQ multiplex PCR; in TCRdb, only in-frame clones are kept and a portion is missing. The sample gives 51,000 or so clones, just under 90% of which show up once; 7.5% to 10% is in the top ten. The sample consisted of peripheral blood. The receptor source for this set is a man older than 75 with active or convalescent COVID-19.

The chain joins TRBV30 to TRBJ1-4; 10 bases agree with TRBD1. The CDR3 loop spans 15 amino acids. Germline CDR1 is GTSNPN and CDR2 is SVGIG (reference sequence). After removal of 0 bases from V and 5 bases from J, the junction contained 3 bases not matched to a gene. The chain's CDR3 is CAWSVRTGGNEKLFF. CDR3 in DNA: TGTGCCTGGAGTGTTAGGACAGGGGGGAATGAAAAACTGTTTTTT.

This clone was observed a single time. The genes are TRBV7-9 and TRBJ2-7; unclear D gene. Trimming cost V 4 bases and J 7 bases, with 11 bases left between them. The length of the CDR3 is 12 residues. Germline V CDR1 and CDR2: SEHNR, FQNEAQ (reference sequence). As DNA, the CDR3 is TGTGCCAGCAGCTCCTCTACGAGGGAGCAGTACTTC. The encoded protein is CASSSSTREQYF.

This clone was picked up a small number of times. The rearrangement uses TRBV5-1 and TRBJ2-7, with 7 positions matching TRBD2. The CDR3 has 15 amino acids. V was clipped by 5 bases and J by 3 bases; unmatched bases: 11. Germline V gene data show CDR1 as SGHRS and CDR2 as YFSETQ. DNA for the CDR3: TGCGCCAGCAGATACGGGAGGAACCCCAACTACGAGCAGTACTTC. This gives the protein CASRYGRNPNYEQYF.

The chain links TRBV6-1 to TRBJ2-5, with 7 bases identical to TRBD1. V lost 4 bases, J lost 2 bases, and 13 bases stayed unmatched. The CDR3 length is 17 residues. CDR1 is MNHNS, CDR2 SASEGT, per germline. The CDR3 protein is CASSAHPTGEGQETQYF. DNA for the CDR3: TGTGCCAGCAGTGCCCACCCCACAGGGGAAGGGCAAGAGACCCAGTACTTC.

J is TRBJ2-2 and V is TRBV6-2 or TRBV6-3, with TRBD2 matching over 8 bases. Germline V gene sequence: CDR1 MNHEY, CDR2 SVGEGT. After removal of 6 bases from V and 5 bases from J, the junction contained 8 bases not matched to a gene. The CDR3 is 15 amino acids. CDR3 residues: CASSLVAGGTGELFF. CDR3 in DNA: TGTGCCAGCAGCCTTGTGGCGGGAGGAACCGGGGAGCTGTTTTTT.

The chain joins TRBV28 to TRBJ1-2; weak D call: TRBD1 (6 bases). Germline CDR1 reads MDHEN; CDR2 reads SYDVKM. This CDR3 has 14 residues. The V end lost 5 bases, the J end lost 4 bases, and 14 bases lay between the germline ends. The CDR3 loop reads CASSRRQAPYGYTF. CDR3 sequence (DNA): TGTGCCAGCAGTAGACGACAGGCCCCCTATGGCTACACCTTC.

CDR3 residues: CAWSEGGYTQYF. CDR3 coding DNA: TGTGCCTGGAGTGAAGGGGGATATACGCAGTATTTT. The genes are TRBV30 and TRBJ2-3; maybe TRBD1 (6 bases). The CDR3 contains 12 residues. The germline CDR1 and CDR2 sequences are GTSNPN and SVGIG (reference sequence). Trimming took off 1 base at V and 7 bases at J, with 9 bases between the two ends.

The rearrangement uses TRBV7-8 and TRBJ2-3; D unresolved. Trimming removed 1 base from V and 0 bases from J, with 8 bases in between. The V gene's germline CDR1 is SGHVS and CDR2 FQNEAQ. This CDR3 contains 15 residues. The CDR3 nucleotides are TGTGCCAGCAGCTTAGTAGCTAGAAGCACAGATACGCAGTATTTT. Protein: CASSLVARSTDTQYF. Supplemented by reference TRBV7-8 and TRBJ2-3, the full variable domain reads GAGVSQSPRYKVAKRGQDVALRCDPISGHVSLFWYQQALGQGPEFLTYFQNEAQLDKSGLPSDRFFAERPEGSVSTLKIQRTQQEDSAVYLCASSLVARSTDTQYFGPGTRLTVL.

The chain links TRBV28 to TRBJ1-6, with D possibly being TRBD1 (6 bases). CDR3 size: 14 residues. V lost 5 bases, J lost 10 bases, and 15 bases lay in between. Germline-derived CDR1 and CDR2 are MDHEN and SYDVKM. The CDR3 DNA sequence: TGTGCCAGCAGTACCAACGACAGGTGGTCACCCCTCCACTTT. This gives the protein CASSTNDRWSPLHF.

V is TRBV13 and J is TRBJ2-5; D perhaps matches TRBD2 (6 bases). Trimming pared 5 bases from V and 5 bases from J, leaving 18 bases between. Germline V gives CDR1 PRHDT, CDR2 FYEKMQ (reference sequence). This CDR3 contains 15 residues. CDR3 region: CASSPPGRKMETQYF. The CDR3 DNA reads TGTGCCAGCAGCCCCCCCGGGAGAAAAATGGAGACCCAGTACTTC. The full variable domain, in which reference TRBV13 and TRBJ2-5 provide the parts outside the CDR3, is AAGVIQSPRHLIKEKRETATLKCYPIPRHDTVYWYQQGPGQDPQFLISFYEKMQSDKGSIPDRFSAQQFSDYHSELNMSSLELGDSALYFCASSPPGRKMETQYFGPGTRLLVL.

The chain has TRBV27 and TRBJ1-5; D is uncertain. The germline V gene encodes CDR1 MNHEY and CDR2 SMNVEV (reference sequence). This CDR3 has 13 residues. V lost 3 bases to trimming and J lost 2 bases, with 5 bases between them. The CDR3 nucleotides are TGTGCCAGCAGTTTCCGGGGCAATCAGCCCCAGCATTTT. It specifies CASSFRGNQPQHF.